This T cell receptor beta chain was recovered during a study of shared clonotypes between healthy human individuals. The naive CD8 subset, CD45RO-negative cells positively selected for CCR7, excluded terminally differentiated effector memory CD45RA+ cells. Germline assignment: CDR1 SGHNT and CDR2 YYREEE (reference sequence). V gave up 5 bases and J gave up 6 bases; unmatched junction bases: 4. This CDR3 is built from 12 residues. TCRdb's table, derived via immunoSEQ multiplex PCR, lists solely in-frame clones and lacks some. The repertoire consists of 2 million to 2.5 million clones, with approximately 94% occurring once and the leading ten covering around 1.7%.

The TCR was taken from a young man in good health. Some clones in this sample may be carry-over from other donors' samples. The sample comprised naive CD8+ T cells from PBMCs. The chain carries TRBV5-4 and TRBJ2-7; 8 bases are shared with TRBD2. CDR3 in DNA: TGTGCCAGCAGTAGCGGGAATGTCGAGCAGTACTTC. This codes for CASSSGNVEQYF. The entire variable domain, with the rest obtained from reference TRBV5-4 and TRBJ2-7, is as follows: ETGVTQSPTHLIKTRGQQVTLRCSSQSGHNTVSWYQQALGQGPQFIFQYYREEENGRGNFPPRFSGLQFPNYSSELNVNALELDDSALYLCASSSGNVEQYFGPGTRLTVT.